What follows are 16 T cell receptor beta chains derived from one specimen sequenced in a study of blood T cell repertoires in COVID-19. Profiling relied on immunoSEQ multiplex PCR, and the TCRdb table lists in-frame clones only, not all of them. The sample records approximately 85,000 clones, around 83% being singletons. Sequenced: peripheral blood. These receptors originate from an elderly woman in a cohort sampled during active or convalescent COVID-19.

The rearrangement joins TRBV4-1 to TRBJ2-3, with 12 nucleotides matching TRBD2. CDR3 size: 17 residues. CDR1 MGHRA and CDR2 YSYEKL come from the germline V gene. Germline trimming cut 3 bases from V and 4 bases from J; bases unmatched to any gene: 8. The CDR3 nucleotides read TGCGCCAGCAGCCACCCGACTAGCGGGAGCAGGCCAGATACGCAGTATTTT. Protein sequence: CASSHPTSGSRPDTQYF.

The chain links TRBV21-1 to TRBJ2-7; the D segment call TRBD1 is taken from the table without a DNA check. TRBV21-1 is listed as a pseudogene. This CDR3 is 15 amino acids long. As DNA, the CDR3 is TGTGCCAGCAGCAAAGGGGGGACAGGCTCCTACGAGCAGTACGTC. It encodes CASSKGGTGSYEQYV.

The chain combines TRBV7-2 with TRBJ2-1; D is possibly TRBD1 (5 bases). Trimming shortened V by 3 bases and J by 7 bases, and 10 bases separated the two germline ends. CDR3 length equals 13 residues. Germline V lookup: CDR1 SGHTA, CDR2 FQGNSA. The CDR3: CASSLARVNEQFF. The CDR3 nucleotides are TGTGCCAGCAGCTTGGCCAGGGTTAATGAGCAGTTCTTC.

The V and J genes are TRBV6-6 and TRBJ1-5, with unresolved D. Germline loops: CDR1 MNHNY, CDR2 SVGAGI (reference sequence). V was trimmed by 5 bases and J by 0 bases, leaving 8 bases between them. The CDR3 has 14 residues. The CDR3 DNA sequence: TGTGCCAGCAGTATAGGAGCTAGCAATCAGCCCCAGCATTTT. As protein: CASSIGASNQPQHF.

This chain uses TRBV7-2 with TRBJ2-1; 10 positions match TRBD1. This CDR3 has 16 residues. The V gene's germline CDR1 is SGHTA and CDR2 FQGNSA. The V and J ends lost 2 bases and 6 bases, in that order; junction bases with no gene match: 7. As DNA, the CDR3 is TGTGCCAGCAGCTTATACGGGACAGGGGTTTTCAATGAGCAGTTCTTC. Translation: CASSLYGTGVFNEQFF.

The rearrangement uses TRBV5-1 and TRBJ2-7, with TRBD1 matching 7 bases. CDR1 is SGHRS and CDR2 is YFSETQ in the germline V gene. V was pared by 0 bases and J by 3 bases, with 3 bases of the junction left unmatched. The CDR3 is made up of 14 amino acids. The chain's CDR3 is CASSLGQGYYEQYF. CDR3 DNA: TGCGCCAGCAGCTTGGGACAGGGTTACTACGAGCAGTACTTC.

This clone was observed once. The V gene is TRBV6-5, the J gene TRBJ2-1, with a possible D match to TRBD1 (5 bases). The V and J ends lost 7 bases and 4 bases respectively, with 14 bases between them. CDR1 MNHEY and CDR2 SVGAGI come from the germline V gene. The CDR3 is 14 amino acids. The CDR3 protein is CASIQDKLYNEQFF. For the CDR3, the DNA is TGTGCCAGCATTCAGGACAAATTATACAATGAGCAGTTCTTC.

The table lists this clone with a few counts. V and J are TRBV30 and TRBJ2-7, with D possibly being TRBD1 (6 bases). The length of the CDR3 is 11 residues. Trimming took 5 bases from V and 6 from J, leaving 11 bases between them. Germline V lookup: CDR1 GTSNPN, CDR2 SVGIG (reference sequence). The CDR3 loop is CAWYTGFEQYF. CDR3 nucleotides: TGTGCCTGGTACACAGGGTTCGAGCAGTACTTC.

The chain couples TRBV9 to TRBJ2-5; TRBD1 might be the D (5 bases). Trimming took off 3 bases at V and 2 bases at J, with 8 bases between the two ends. The CDR3 consists of 13 residues. Germline V gene sequence: CDR1 SGDLS, CDR2 YYNGEE. CDR3 protein: CASSARQQETQYF. CDR3 DNA sequence: TGTGCCAGCAGCGCCAGACAGCAAGAGACCCAGTACTTC.

The sample holds a few counts of this clone. This sequence joins TRBV4-1 and TRBJ2-3, with 10 bases aligning to TRBD2. The junction had 5 bases not matched to a gene; V was cut back by 2 bases and J by 0 bases. This CDR3 contains 17 residues. Germline CDR1 MGHRA, CDR2 YSYEKL. DNA of the CDR3: TGCGCCAGCAGCCAATTAAGGACTAGCGGAAGCACAGATACGCAGTATTTT. It encodes CASSQLRTSGSTDTQYF.

This chain uses TRBV6-2 or TRBV6-3 with TRBJ2-2; 8 nucleotides align to TRBD2. Germline CDR1 reads MNHEY; CDR2 reads SVGEGT. V was clipped by 0 bases and J by 5 bases; unmatched bases: 5. The CDR3 runs 16 residues. This CDR3 reads CASSYSATSVTGELFF. The CDR3 DNA is TGTGCCAGCAGTTACTCGGCGACTAGCGTGACCGGGGAGCTGTTTTTT.

The chain joins TRBV27 to TRBJ2-3, with 14 bases matching TRBD2. The germline gives CDR1 MNHEY, CDR2 SMNVEV (reference sequence). Trimming removed 2 bases from V and 5 bases from J; junction bases left unmatched: 6. There are 17 residues in the CDR3. The CDR3 here is CASSLGTSGSLVDTQYF. The CDR3 DNA follows: TGTGCCAGCAGTTTAGGGACTAGCGGGAGTTTGGTAGATACGCAGTATTTT.

The chain employs TRBV28 and TRBJ2-5, with 14 bases matching TRBD2. Germline CDR1 reads MDHEN; CDR2 reads SYDVKM. V was clipped by 10 bases and J by 5 bases; unmatched bases: 6. This CDR3 comprises 14 residues. DNA of the CDR3: TGTGCCACCGGGACTAGCGGGAGCATGGAGACCCAGTACTTC. Translating gives CATGTSGSMETQYF.

J is TRBJ2-7 and V is TRBV6-5, with D tentatively TRBD1 (6 bases). Trimming stripped 8 bases from V and 2 bases from J, with 16 bases between. The CDR3 has 14 residues. Germline values: CDR1 MNHEY, CDR2 SVGAGI. The CDR3 coding sequence is TGTGCCAGCCTGGGACAATTAAAGGCCTACGAGCAGTACTTC. It specifies CASLGQLKAYEQYF.

The CDR3 DNA reads as TGTGCCAGTAGTATCCCCAGGGCGGGAGGGCAGGACGAGCAGTACTTC. It yields the protein CASSIPRAGGQDEQYF. This chain uses TRBV19 with TRBJ2-7; 9 bases fit TRBD2. The V gene end was trimmed by 3 bases and the J gene end by 5 bases; junction bases not matched to a gene: 11. The CDR3 has 16 residues. Germline V CDR1 and CDR2: LNHDA, SQIVND (reference sequence).

This clone was counted only a few times. The chain combines TRBV5-1 with TRBJ2-7; 7 nucleotides align to TRBD1. J lost 1 base, V lost 0 bases, and 10 bases had no gene match. Per the germline V gene, CDR1 is SGHRS and CDR2 is YFSETQ. This CDR3 is 17 amino acids long. As DNA, the CDR3 is TGCGCCAGCAGCTTGGGATCCACAGGGGTCGGTTCCTACGAGCAGTACTTC. Residues: CASSLGSTGVGSYEQYF.